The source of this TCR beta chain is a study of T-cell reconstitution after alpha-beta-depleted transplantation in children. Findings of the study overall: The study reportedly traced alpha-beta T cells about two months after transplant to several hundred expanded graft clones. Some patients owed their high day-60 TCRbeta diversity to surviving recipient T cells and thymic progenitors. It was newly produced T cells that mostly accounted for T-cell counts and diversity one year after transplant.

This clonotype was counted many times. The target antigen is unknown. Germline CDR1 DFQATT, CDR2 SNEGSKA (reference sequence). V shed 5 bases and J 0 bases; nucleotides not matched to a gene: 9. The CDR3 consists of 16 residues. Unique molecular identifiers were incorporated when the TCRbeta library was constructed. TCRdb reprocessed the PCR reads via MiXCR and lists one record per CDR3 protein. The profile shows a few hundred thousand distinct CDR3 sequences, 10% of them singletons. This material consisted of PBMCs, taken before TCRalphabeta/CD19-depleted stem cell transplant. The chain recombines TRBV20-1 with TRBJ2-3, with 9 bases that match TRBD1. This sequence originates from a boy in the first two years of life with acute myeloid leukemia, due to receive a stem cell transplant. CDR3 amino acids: CSAVYRGPSSTDTQYF. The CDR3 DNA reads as TGCAGTGCTGTCTACAGGGGGCCCTCTAGCACAGATACGCAGTATTTT.